These 18 T cell receptor beta chains were all obtained from the same sample, sequenced in a study of blood T cell repertoires in COVID-19. The repertoire was sequenced with immunoSEQ multiplex PCR; TCRdb's copy has only in-frame clones and lacks some. The sample contains more than 150,000 clones, 82% of which appear only once. The sample taken for sequencing was peripheral blood. These receptors originate from a woman aged 30 to 39 with acute or convalescent COVID-19.

The chain employs TRBV25-1 and TRBJ2-7; D is unclear. In germline, CDR1 is MGHDK, CDR2 SYGVNS. Trimming cost V 3 bases and J 3 bases, with 6 bases left between them. CDR3 length equals 12 residues. This CDR3 reads CASSEQFYEQYF. The CDR3, as DNA: TGTGCCAGCAGTGAGCAGTTCTACGAGCAGTACTTC.

The chain has TRBV7-9 and TRBJ2-7; D perhaps matches TRBD2 (5 bases). V was shortened by 3 bases and J by 6 bases, with 15 bases between the two germline ends. Germline V gene data show CDR1 as SEHNR and CDR2 as FQNEAQ (reference sequence). The CDR3 consists of 14 residues. This CDR3 reads CASSLDSRLSEQYF. The CDR3 coding sequence is TGTGCCAGCAGCTTGGACTCACGTCTAAGCGAGCAGTACTTC.

The chain is built from TRBV9 and TRBJ1-1; 7 positions agree with TRBD1. J lost 6 bases, V lost 4 bases, and 12 bases had no gene match. The CDR3 runs 15 residues. CDR1 is SGDLS, CDR2 YYNGEE, per germline. CDR3 protein: CASSFNPTGDSEAFF. The DNA for the CDR3 is TGTGCCAGCAGCTTCAACCCAACAGGGGATTCTGAAGCTTTCTTT.

This chain connects TRBV3-1 (or the pseudogene TRBV3-2) to TRBJ2-2, with 7 bases that match TRBD2. Germline V gene lookup returns CDR1 LGHDT and CDR2 YNNKEL (reference sequence). The CDR3 is made up of 15 amino acids. Trimming took 4 bases from V and 3 from J; bases not matched to a gene: 5. The CDR3 region has the DNA TGTGCCAGCAGCCGCCCGGGACTACACACCGGGGAGCTGTTTTTT. It encodes CASSRPGLHTGELFF.

This chain uses TRBV6-6 with TRBJ2-2, with D tentatively TRBD2 (6 bases). Germline loops: CDR1 MNHNY, CDR2 SVGAGI (reference sequence). Trimming shortened V by 10 bases and J by 1 base, and 16 bases separated the two germline ends. The CDR3 spans 15 residues. CDR3 in amino acids: CATPPGRENTGELFF. The CDR3 DNA reads TGTGCCACCCCTCCGGGGCGGGAGAACACCGGGGAGCTGTTTTTT.

Turning to this clone: Within the sample, other DNA sequences also encode this same CDR3. The chain carries TRBV6-4 and TRBJ2-3, with a possible D match to TRBD1 (5 bases). Germline V gene data show CDR1 as MRHNA and CDR2 as SNTAGT. This CDR3 spans 15 amino acids. Trimming cost V 0 bases and J 1 base, with 8 bases left between them. The CDR3 spells CASSDSRGGTDTQYF. The CDR3 DNA follows: TGTGCCAGCAGTGACTCTAGGGGTGGCACAGATACGCAGTATTTT.

This clone was counted once. This rearrangement joins TRBV6-2 or TRBV6-3 to TRBJ2-1; the D gene is possibly TRBD2 (6 bases). Trimming pared 5 bases from V and 5 bases from J, leaving 13 bases between. Germline V gives CDR1 MNHEY, CDR2 SVGEGT. The CDR3 totals 14 residues. CDR3 sequence reads: CASSLPPGDNEQFF. The CDR3 bases are TGTGCCAGCAGTCTACCCCCGGGGGACAATGAGCAGTTCTTC.

The gene calls are TRBV7-6 and TRBJ1-1; TRBD1 aligns across 8 bases. V dropped 5 bases and J dropped 6; count of bases not matched to a gene: 8. CDR3 length equals 14 residues. Per the germline V gene, CDR1 is SGHVS and CDR2 is FNYEAQ. This CDR3 is CASSHRGMGAEAFF. The CDR3 DNA sequence: TGTGCCAGCAGCCACAGGGGGATGGGTGCTGAAGCTTTCTTT. Based on the CDR3 plus reference TRBV7-6 and TRBJ1-1, the full variable domain is GAGVSQSPRYKVTKRGQDVALRCDPISGHVSLYWYRQALGQGPEFLTYFNYEAQQDKSGLPNDRFSAERPEGSISTLTIQRTEQRDSAMYRCASSHRGMGAEAFFGQGTRLTVV.

The V gene is TRBV7-2, the J gene TRBJ2-1; 7 nucleotides align to TRBD1. J gave up 2 bases and V 5 bases, and 6 bases lay outside the gene matches. Germline CDR1 reads SGHTA; CDR2 reads FQGNSA. The CDR3 is 15 residues long. The CDR3 region is CASSTRGFAYNEQFF. Written as DNA, the CDR3 is TGTGCCAGCAGCACCAGGGGGTTCGCCTACAATGAGCAGTTCTTC.

The CDR3 region has the DNA TGCGCCAGCAGTTTGGACAGGGACACTGAAGCTTTCTTT. Translating it yields CASSLDRDTEAFF. The V and J genes are TRBV10-2 and TRBJ1-1, with 8 bases that match TRBD1. The junction had 2 bases not matched to a gene; V was cut back by 5 bases and J by 3 bases. The CDR3 extends over 13 amino acids. The germline CDR1 and CDR2 sequences are WSHSY and SAAADI.

This sequence joins TRBV5-1 and TRBJ1-6; possibly TRBD1 for D (5 bases). Between the trimmed V and J ends, which lost 0 bases and 7 bases, there was a span of 14 bases. There are 16 residues in the CDR3. Germline values: CDR1 SGHRS, CDR2 YFSETQ. CDR3 residues: CASSLATAGRNSPLHF. In DNA form, the CDR3 reads TGCGCCAGCAGCTTGGCGACCGCAGGGCGGAATTCACCCCTCCACTTT.

The V gene is TRBV6-5, the J gene TRBJ2-2; D not resolved. V dropped 4 bases and J dropped 0 bases, with 9 bases sitting between them. CDR1 MNHEY and CDR2 SVGAGI come from the germline V gene. The CDR3 is 15 amino acids. CDR3 amino acids: CASSLLLPNTGELFF. Written as DNA, the CDR3 is TGTGCCAGCAGTTTACTCTTGCCGAACACCGGGGAGCTGTTTTTT.

J is TRBJ2-1 and V is TRBV6-2 or TRBV6-3; the match to TRBD2 covers 9 bases. Germline-derived CDR1 and CDR2 are MNHEY and SVGEGT. Trimming took 4 bases from V and 9 from J; bases not matched to a gene: 7. CDR3 length: 14 residues. The CDR3 DNA reads as TGTGCCAGCAGTTTAGCGGGAGTAAGGCCTGAGCAGTTCTTC. Its translation: CASSLAGVRPEQFF.

J is TRBJ1-1 and V is TRBV6-5; D unresolved. Trimming stripped 5 bases from V and 6 bases from J, with 10 bases between. CDR1 MNHEY and CDR2 SVGAGI come from the germline V gene. This CDR3 contains 12 residues. This chain's CDR3 is CASSPSWPEAFF. The CDR3 nucleotides are TGTGCCAGCAGTCCGTCATGGCCTGAAGCTTTCTTT.

This sequence joins TRBV24-1 and TRBJ1-5, with D uncertain. Trimming took off 5 bases at V and 1 base at J, with 11 bases between the two ends. In germline, CDR1 is KGHDR, CDR2 SFDVKD. The CDR3 length is 15 residues. The CDR3 loop is CATSGARGSNQPQHF. Here the CDR3 DNA reads TGTGCCACCAGTGGGGCACGGGGAAGCAATCAGCCCCAGCATTTT.

Here the CDR3 reads CASRSDRGAYNEQFF. DNA of the CDR3: TGTGCCAGCAGAAGCGACAGGGGGGCCTACAATGAGCAGTTCTTC. The V call is TRBV11-1, the J call TRBJ2-1, with 9 bases identical to TRBD1. Germline assignment: CDR1 SGHAT and CDR2 FQDESV (reference sequence). V shed 6 bases and J 2 bases; nucleotides not matched to a gene: 5. The CDR3 runs to 15 residues.

V gene TRBV5-6 combines with J gene TRBJ2-7; tentative D call: TRBD2 (6 bases). Trimming cost V 1 base and J 1 base, with 9 bases left between them. Per the germline V gene, CDR1 is SGHDT and CDR2 is YYEEEE. This CDR3 has 14 residues. The CDR3 region has the DNA TGTGCCAGCAGCTTGCCTAGCGCGTCCTACGAGCAGTACTTC. Encoded protein: CASSLPSASYEQYF.

The chain couples TRBV7-8 to TRBJ2-7, with D perhaps TRBD1 (6 bases). Germline V CDR1 and CDR2: SGHVS, FQNEAQ. With 6 bases removed from V and 3 bases from J, the gap between germline ends came to 12 bases. This CDR3 spans 13 amino acids. DNA of the CDR3: TGTGCCAGCAGGATACAGGGCCACTACGAGCAGTACTTC. Its protein product is CASRIQGHYEQYF.